A single sample gave rise to the 22 T cell receptor beta chains below, sequenced in a study of T cells after yellow fever vaccination. TCRdb re-called the 5' RACE reads with MiXCR, one entry per CDR3 protein. Among some 300,000 distinct CDR3 sequences listed, 7.5% to 9.5% were seen once. Sequencing was performed on CD4+ T cells sorted from PBMCs, taken 5 days after the yellow fever booster vaccination. All receptors come from a man younger than 35 who received the YFV17D yellow fever vaccine.

The table lists this clonotype with many counts. The chain uses TRBV10-3 and TRBJ2-7; D is undetermined. There are 12 residues in the CDR3. Germline V gene sequence: CDR1 ENHRY, CDR2 SYGVKD. V was trimmed by 10 bases and J by 3 bases, leaving 13 bases between them. CDR3 nucleotides: TGTGCCAGCAAAGACATAAACTACGAGCAGTACTTC. Its protein is CASKDINYEQYF.

The rearrangement joins TRBV6-2 or TRBV6-3 to TRBJ2-1; 7 nucleotides match TRBD2. The length of the CDR3 is 17 residues. Looked up from germline, CDR1 is MNHEY and CDR2 is SVGEGT. Trimming at V came to 4 bases and at J to 5 bases, leaving 14 bases not matched to a gene. CDR3: CASSFPNLVLANNEQFF. The CDR3 nucleotides read TGTGCCAGCAGTTTCCCTAACCTCGTACTAGCGAACAATGAGCAGTTCTTC.

This clonotype was found many times. J is TRBJ2-3 and V is TRBV7-7; weak D call: TRBD1 (5 bases). The length of the CDR3 is 15 residues. Trimming took 1 base from V and 4 from J, leaving 12 bases between them. Germline V gives CDR1 SSHAT, CDR2 FNYEAQ (reference sequence). DNA for the CDR3: TGTGCCAGCAGCTTAGGTCAGGGCGGTCCAGATACGCAGTATTTT. It translates to CASSLGQGGPDTQYF.

The chain joins TRBV5-8 to TRBJ2-1; D is uncertain. This CDR3 contains 11 residues. The V and J ends lost 1 base and 9 bases respectively, with 5 bases between them. In germline, CDR1 is SGHTS, CDR2 YDEGEE. CDR3 amino acids: CASSLSLEQFF. As DNA, the CDR3 is TGTGCCAGCAGCTTGAGCCTTGAGCAGTTCTTC.

The genes are TRBV9 and TRBJ2-1; 15 bases line up with TRBD2. The CDR3 has 20 amino acids. The trim removed 3 bases at V and 0 bases at J, leaving 10 bases unmatched. CDR1 SGDLS and CDR2 YYNGEE come from the germline V gene. CDR3 region: CASSEGSGTSGGSSYNEQFF. As DNA, the CDR3 is TGTGCCAGCAGCGAGGGCTCCGGGACTAGCGGGGGGAGCTCCTACAATGAGCAGTTCTTC.

This chain joins TRBV11-2 and TRBJ2-7, with 10 bases lining up with TRBD1. The germline V gene encodes CDR1 SGHAT and CDR2 FQNNGV. The CDR3 spans 15 residues. J gave up 2 bases and V 5 bases, and 6 bases lay outside the gene matches. For the CDR3, the DNA is TGTGCCAGCAGCCTCAGAGGACAGGGGGCCTACGAGCAGTACTTC. Translation gives CASSLRGQGAYEQYF. Full variable domain (rest looked up from reference TRBV11-2 and TRBJ2-7): EAGVAQSPRYKIIEKRQSVAFWCNPISGHATLYWYQQILGQGPKLLIQFQNNGVVDDSQLPKDRFSAERLKGVDSTLKIQPAKLEDSAVYLCASSLRGQGAYEQYFGPGTRLTVT.

This rearrangement joins TRBV5-4 to TRBJ2-3, with D uncertain. Looked up from germline, CDR1 is SGHNT and CDR2 is YYREEE (reference sequence). The V and J ends lost 0 bases and 1 base respectively, with 6 bases between them. The CDR3 runs 14 residues. CDR3 loop: CASSLERGTDTQYF. The CDR3 DNA reads TGTGCCAGCAGCTTGGAACGGGGCACAGATACGCAGTATTTT. Complete variable domain (other parts from reference TRBV5-4 and TRBJ2-3): ETGVTQSPTHLIKTRGQQVTLRCSSQSGHNTVSWYQQALGQGPQFIFQYYREEENGRGNFPPRFSGLQFPNYSSELNVNALELDDSALYLCASSLERGTDTQYFGPGTRLTVL.

This clonotype has only a few counts. The gene calls are TRBV18 and TRBJ2-3, with a possible D match to TRBD1 (5 bases). Trimming removed 0 bases at V and 7 bases at J, with 11 bases between. The V gene's germline CDR1 is KGHSH and CDR2 LQKENI. This CDR3 spans 14 amino acids. CDR3 region: CASSPPQGWYTQYF. CDR3 coding DNA: TGTGCCAGCTCACCACCGCAGGGTTGGTATACGCAGTATTTT.

There are a few counts of this clonotype. The V gene is TRBV19, the J gene TRBJ2-1; tentatively, D is TRBD2 (5 bases). CDR1 and CDR2 (germline): LNHDA, SQIVND (reference sequence). The CDR3 sequence is 13 residues long. V gave up 8 bases and J gave up 4 bases, with 12 bases separating them. The CDR3 reads CASQRSGYNEQFF. In DNA form, the CDR3 reads TGTGCCAGTCAGAGATCGGGATACAATGAGCAGTTCTTC.

The rearrangement joins TRBV20-1 to TRBJ1-4; D is possibly TRBD1 (5 bases). V was clipped by 6 bases and J by 7 bases, with 12 bases between them. The CDR3 spans 12 residues. Germline V lookup: CDR1 DFQATT, CDR2 SNEGSKA (reference sequence). CDR3 nucleotides: TGCAGTGCCGTTATGACAGCTGAAAAACTGTTTTTT. It yields the protein CSAVMTAEKLFF.

This CDR3 reads CSARFPGNTIYF. The DNA for the CDR3 is TGCAGTGCTAGATTCCCTGGAAACACCATATATTTT. The chain combines TRBV20-1 with TRBJ1-3; D uncertain. This CDR3 spans 12 amino acids. The ends were cut back, 2 bases at V and 2 bases at J, with 4 bases in the middle. The germline gives CDR1 DFQATT, CDR2 SNEGSKA (reference sequence).

This clonotype has a handful of counts. CDR3 DNA sequence: TGTGCTAGTTCCAGGGGGGTCCGCTTCACAGATACGCAGTATTTT. This gives the protein CASSRGVRFTDTQYF. The gene calls are TRBV12-5 and TRBJ2-3; tentatively, D is TRBD1 (7 bases). Germline-derived CDR1 and CDR2 are LGHNT and FRNRAP. The CDR3 is made up of 15 amino acids. The V and J ends lost 8 bases and 2 bases respectively, with 17 bases between them.

This chain links TRBV7-2 with TRBJ2-3, with TRBD2 matching 7 bases. Trimming cost V 1 base and J 2 bases; bases outside gene matches: 6. Germline assignment: CDR1 SGHTA and CDR2 FQGNSA. This CDR3 region has 16 residues. CDR3 in DNA: TGTGCCAGCAGCTTAGGGAGGCGGGGGATCACAGATACGCAGTATTTT. This sequence encodes CASSLGRRGITDTQYF.

The sample holds a few counts of this clonotype. V and J are TRBV5-1 and TRBJ2-7, with 7 bases matching TRBD2. This CDR3 region has 15 residues. Germline V gene data show CDR1 as SGHRS and CDR2 as YFSETQ. The ends lost 7 bases at V and 5 bases at J; junction bases unmatched: 15. CDR3 coding DNA: TGCGCCAGCCATAAACCGGGAGGTGGGTTTCACGAGCAGTACTTC. This translates into CASHKPGGGFHEQYF. The entire variable domain, with the rest obtained from reference TRBV5-1 and TRBJ2-7, is as follows: KAGVTQTPRYLIKTRGQQVTLSCSPISGHRSVSWYQQTPGQGLQFLFEYFSETQRNKGNFPGRFSGRQFSNSRSEMNVSTLELGDSALYLCASHKPGGGFHEQYFGPGTRLTVT.

This clonotype appeared a few times. The CDR3 sequence is CASSATGDGNTIYF. The CDR3, as DNA: TGCGCCAGCAGCGCTACAGGGGACGGAAACACCATATATTTT. The chain joins TRBV4-1 to TRBJ1-3; 7 nucleotides agree with TRBD1. The CDR3 is 14 residues long. Germline V gene lookup returns CDR1 MGHRA and CDR2 YSYEKL. V shed 5 bases, J shed 4 bases, and the junction held 5 bases outside the gene matches.

This clonotype was observed a handful of times. The chain recombines TRBV7-8 with TRBJ2-4, with 7 bases that match TRBD1. This CDR3 spans 16 amino acids. Trimming cost V 1 base and J 4 bases; bases outside gene matches: 7. The V gene's germline CDR1 is SGHVS and CDR2 FQNEAQ. The CDR3 loop reads CASSLGGGQAKNIQYF. DNA for the CDR3: TGTGCCAGCAGCTTAGGAGGAGGACAGGCGAAAAACATTCAGTACTTC.

CDR3 DNA sequence: TGTGCCAGCTCTACGGGAACTGGAAACACCATATATTTT. Protein product: CASSTGTGNTIYF. The V and J genes are TRBV18 and TRBJ1-3; the D is unclear. V was shortened by 6 bases and J by 2 bases, with 8 bases between the two germline ends. Germline V gene data show CDR1 as KGHSH and CDR2 as LQKENI. CDR3 length equals 13 residues.

The chain is built from TRBV2 and TRBJ1-6; tentatively, D is TRBD1 (6 bases). The CDR3 sequence is 13 residues long. Germline CDR1 SNHLY, CDR2 FYNNEI. Trimming cost V 7 bases and J 2 bases, with 6 bases left between them. CDR3 bases: TGTGCCAGCAAGGGGGCCTATAATTCACCCCTCCACTTT. Its protein product is CASKGAYNSPLHF.

The V gene is TRBV7-8, the J gene TRBJ1-5; no firm D call. Germline assignment: CDR1 SGHVS and CDR2 FQNEAQ. The CDR3 covers 16 residues. Trimming removed 4 bases from V and 4 bases from J, with 17 bases in between. The CDR3 nucleotides read TGTGCCAGCAGCTCCCGGAGGTACGGACCGAATCAGCCCCAGCATTTT. This sequence encodes CASSSRRYGPNQPQHF.

The V and J genes are TRBV18 and TRBJ2-4; perhaps TRBD2 as D (5 bases). Between the trimmed V and J ends, which lost 3 bases and 9 bases, there was a span of 12 bases. There are 13 residues in the CDR3. Germline loops: CDR1 KGHSH, CDR2 LQKENI. The CDR3 loop is CASSPEGSSIQYF. The CDR3 nucleotides read TGTGCCAGCTCACCGGAAGGGAGTAGCATTCAGTACTTC.

This clonotype came up a few times. The V and J genes are TRBV5-1 and TRBJ1-4; a possible D gene is TRBD1 (5 bases). The V gene lost 2 bases and the J gene lost 8 bases, with 13 bases spanning the gap. Germline CDR1 reads SGHRS; CDR2 reads YFSETQ. The CDR3 is 14 residues long. The CDR3 spells CASSFGPGTEKLFF. Written as DNA, the CDR3 is TGCGCCAGCAGCTTTGGGCCAGGGACCGAAAAACTGTTTTTT.

This clonotype came up many times. The V call is TRBV20-1, the J call TRBJ2-5; TRBD2 matches at 7 bases. The J segment lost 1 base and the V segment lost 5 bases, leaving 16 bases of the junction unmatched. The germline CDR1 and CDR2 sequences are DFQATT and SNEGSKA (reference sequence). The CDR3 length is 17 residues. The CDR3, as DNA: TGCAGTGCTCCCATCTTGCCAAGCGGGGCGCTCCAAGAGACCCAGTACTTC. This translates into CSAPILPSGALQETQYF.